The clone carrying this T cell receptor (beta chain) was counted only a few times. Antigen specificity is unknown. From the reads, TCRdb called clonotypes with MiXCR, one entry per CDR3 protein. Of 350,000 to 400,000 distinct CDR3 sequences listed, roughly 34% are singletons. The sample originates from a study of T cell repertoires in cytomegalovirus infection. Findings of the study overall: The response measured ex vivo was dominated by TCR beta clonotypes (HLA-C-restricted and CMV-specific).

This CDR3 comprises 12 residues. Germline CDR1 LNHDA, CDR2 SQIVND (reference sequence). The germline V and J ends were trimmed by 9 bases and 8 bases, with 16 bases remaining between them. This receptor was obtained from a human donor in good health (CMV status not recorded). Some clones in this sample may be carry-over from other donors' samples. The starting material was cultured PBMCs, obtained from culture after CMV antigen stimulation. This chain connects TRBV19 to TRBJ1-1, with D perhaps TRBD1 (5 bases). CDR3 sequence reads: CASGTEVWEAFF. The CDR3 DNA reads as TGTGCCAGCGGGACGGAAGTTTGGGAAGCTTTCTTT. Supplemented by reference TRBV19 and TRBJ1-1, the full variable domain reads DGGITQSPKYLFRKEGQNVTLSCEQNLNHDAMYWYRQDPGQGLRLIYYSQIVNDFQKGDIAEGYSVSREKKESFPLTVTSAQKNPTAFYLCASGTEVWEAFFGQGTRLTVV.